This T cell receptor (beta chain) derives from a study of T cell repertoires in cytomegalovirus infection. Study as a whole: Evidence of both CMV infection and a matching HLA type came from public TCR beta signatures.

CDR1 and CDR2 from the germline V gene are SGHVS and FNYEAQ. The CDR3 totals 15 residues. The V and J ends lost 2 bases and 5 bases respectively, with 15 bases between them. TCRdb ran MiXCR on the reads and lists one entry per CDR3 protein. The sample shows around 300,000 distinct CDR3 sequences, around a tenth of them seen only once. This clonotype was observed many times. Its antigen is not known. Findings and limits, study-wide: CMV-specific HLA-C-restricted TCR beta clonotypes dominated the ex vivo response.

This TCR was sampled from a human donor in good health (CMV status not recorded). Some clones in this sample may be carry-over from other donors' samples. The sample taken for sequencing was PBMCs. V gene TRBV7-6 combines with J gene TRBJ2-5; D call uncertain. The CDR3 region is CASSLPPDSRETQYF. CDR3 DNA sequence: TGTGCCAGCAGCTTACCCCCGGATAGCCGGGAGACCCAGTACTTC.